Reported below is one TCR beta chain. Its cognate antigen has yet to be identified. Within one base of it there is no much larger clone, and no base qualities were kept. The data originate from a study of blood T cell repertoires in COVID-19 (dated by TCRdb to the early 2020s). Regarding the complete study: The collaborator samples originated in the United States, Italy and Spain and spanned the acute and convalescent phases of COVID-19. The sample metadata nearly always contained a de-identified subject ID, COVID-19 status, age in years and sex. The repertoires were released in a freely available public database meant as a resource for research on the immune response to SARS-CoV-2. The samples were drawn from the first 160 participants of the ongoing ImmuneRACE study and from 950 to 1,500 subjects provided by 6 global collaborators. The material from the prospective study consisted of cDNA or gDNA derived from T cells, B-cell-depleted T cells, or PBMCs. Where available, HLA class I and class II types were obtained from metadata supplied by the sample provider rather than from assay-based typing. The dataset comprised deeply sampled blood TCRbeta repertoires from subjects exposed to, actively infected with, or recovered from COVID-19.

Here is what the overall study found, with its caveats: How much clinical and demographic metadata was included differed by source and by participant, and the metadata was provided uncurated.

From the cysteine through the phenylalanine, the CDR3 covers 15 amino acids. The entry retains the CDR3 DNA only, 45 bases that are in frame from base 1. The germline V gene sets CDR1 to SNHLY and CDR2 to FYNNEI. The trim is 4 bases for V and 1 base for J, with a gap of 12 bases between the germline ends. TCRbeta CDR3 regions were amplified from genomic DNA using the immunoSEQ Assay, a bias-controlled multiplex PCR. Under the source paper's analysis protocol: The number of nucleated cells in each sample was estimated from the amplification of reference gene primers within the assay. To quantify the absolute abundance of each unique TCRbeta CDR3 rearrangement, sequence reads were collapsed and filtered. For each sample, productive Simpson clonality was calculated as the square root of Simpson's diversity index across productive rearrangements. Imported from immuneACCESS, the table was reduced by TCRdb to in-frame sequences with V and J called. These copies leave out some clones; in studies compared against another copy, an unresolved V gene accounts for under half, and the cause of the remainder is not known. For V, J and clone size, that table is used; D and trimming come from the DNA. Within this sample are tens of thousands of clones, with around 84% of them counted one time only. The ten top clones hold around a sixth of the sample.

Each collaborating institution followed its own protocols to collect whole blood in K2EDTA tubes. For TCRbeta analysis, collaborators shipped samples in one of three forms: frozen whole blood, isolated PBMCs, or DNA extracted from either of those sample types. The V and J segments used are TRBV2 and TRBJ2-3; perhaps TRBD2 is the D gene, with 6 bases matching. Sequencing was carried out using peripheral blood. The origin of this receptor is a man between 65 and 85 years old with active COVID-19. CDR3 protein: CASSGTGAGTDTQYF. The nucleotide sequence is given as TGTGCCAGCAGTGGAACGGGAGCCGGCACAGATACGCAGTATTTT.